These 5 T cell receptor beta chains share one sample of origin, sequenced in a study of T-cell reconstitution after alpha-beta-depleted transplantation in children. Molecular barcoding with unique molecular identifiers was used for the TCRbeta library. TCRdb called the PCR reads again in MiXCR, with one record for every CDR3 protein. In the table there are 450,000 to 600,000 distinct CDR3 sequences, over 25% of which are singletons. This specimen consisted of PBMCs from the stem cell graft donor, obtained from the stem cell graft. Source of these receptors: a human donor who donated a stem cell graft to a child with aplastic anemia.

This sequence joins TRBV20-1 and TRBJ2-7, with TRBD1 matching 7 bases. This CDR3 comprises 14 residues. After removal of 3 bases from V and 6 bases from J, the junction contained 11 bases not matched to a gene. In germline, CDR1 is DFQATT, CDR2 SNEGSKA (reference sequence). The CDR3 bases are TGCAGTGCTAGTGTCGCCTACAGGGGTGGCGAGCAGTACTTC. As protein: CSASVAYRGGEQYF.

This clonotype has more than one count but fewer than ten. This chain uses TRBV27 with TRBJ2-2, with unresolved D. This CDR3 has 14 amino acids. The V end lost 2 bases, the J end lost 6 bases, and 10 bases lay between the germline ends. Germline CDR1 MNHEY, CDR2 SMNVEV (reference sequence). The CDR3 DNA sequence: TGTGCCAGCAGTTTAGGCCATCGATCCGGGGAGCTGTTTTTT. Translating it yields CASSLGHRSGELFF.

The rearrangement joins TRBV12-5 to TRBJ2-1; 7 nucleotides line up with TRBD2. The germline CDR1 and CDR2 sequences are LGHNT and FRNRAP. Trimming at V came to 7 bases and at J to 6 bases, leaving 9 bases not matched to a gene. CDR3 length: 14 residues. Here the CDR3 reads CASAGGRLTNEQFF. For the CDR3, the DNA is TGTGCTAGTGCGGGGGGACGGCTGACCAATGAGCAGTTCTTC. The full variable domain, with the rest looked up from reference TRBV12-5 and TRBJ2-1, is DARVTQTPRHKVTEMGQEVTMRCQPILGHNTVFWYRQTMMQGLELLAYFRNRAPLDDSGMPKDRFSAEMPDATLATLKIQPSEPRDSAVYFCASAGGRLTNEQFFGPGTRLTVL.

This clonotype was seen a handful of times. The chain carries TRBV20-1 and TRBJ2-1; 7 bases are shared with TRBD2. CDR3 length equals 16 residues. The germline CDR1 and CDR2 sequences are DFQATT and SNEGSKA (reference sequence). V trimming: 0 bases; J trimming: 12 bases; junction bases outside the gene matches: 17. CDR3 in amino acids: CSARETGKLATVGQFF. CDR3 DNA sequence: TGCAGTGCTAGAGAAACAGGAAAACTAGCGACAGTAGGGCAGTTCTTC.

The chain employs TRBV11-2 and TRBJ1-1; tentative D call: TRBD1 (6 bases). In germline, CDR1 is SGHAT, CDR2 FQNNGV. Trimming shortened V by 5 bases and J by 0 bases, and 13 bases separated the two germline ends. This CDR3 spans 15 amino acids. This CDR3 is CASSARDTMNTEAFF. CDR3 bases: TGTGCCAGCAGCGCCCGGGACACCATGAACACTGAAGCTTTCTTT. The full variable domain, with the rest looked up from reference TRBV11-2 and TRBJ1-1, is EAGVAQSPRYKIIEKRQSVAFWCNPISGHATLYWYQQILGQGPKLLIQFQNNGVVDDSQLPKDRFSAERLKGVDSTLKIQPAKLEDSAVYLCASSARDTMNTEAFFGQGTRLTVV.